The 21 T cell receptor beta chains below all came from one sample that was sequenced in a study of persistence of HIV-infected CD4 T cells. No antigen has been identified for these receptors. Sequencing used immunoSEQ version 4 in survey mode. TCRdb's copy holds only in-frame clones and misses some; the assay was immunoSEQ multiplex PCR. The repertoire holds 25,000 to 35,000 clones, with approximately 80% as singletons. Stimulation used 9 to 10 ug/mL lysate from CMV-infected fibroblasts. CD40L-negative CD69-negative CD45RO-high memory CD4+ T cells were sorted as populations depleted of antigen-responding cells. The sample here was CD4+ T cells sorted from PBMCs after roughly 18-hour stimulation, taken from a patient who received antiretroviral therapy. The receptors stem from an adult woman with HIV who was CMV-seropositive.

This clone appeared a single time. The chain uses TRBV19 and TRBJ2-2; the D gene is possibly TRBD2 (5 bases). The V gene lost 3 bases and the J gene lost 4 bases, with 15 bases spanning the gap. There are 16 residues in the CDR3. Looked up from germline, CDR1 is LNHDA and CDR2 is SQIVND (reference sequence). CDR3 DNA: TGTGCCAGTAGTATTTCGCAACCTGGAGGCACCGGGGAGCTGTTTTTT. This encodes CASSISQPGGTGELFF.

In its sample, this clone was seen once. V is TRBV12-3 or TRBV12-4 and J is TRBJ1-5; D gene uncertain. The CDR3 loop spans 13 amino acids. Trimming removed 5 bases from V and 7 bases from J, with 12 bases in between. CDR3 amino acids: CASSRVPPQPQHF. The CDR3 DNA reads as TGTGCCAGCAGTCGGGTCCCCCCCCAGCCCCAGCATTTT.

V and J are TRBV5-1 and TRBJ2-3, with unresolved D. Germline V gene sequence: CDR1 SGHRS, CDR2 YFSETQ. V was pared by 0 bases and J by 0 bases, with 8 bases between. The CDR3 is 15 residues long. The CDR3 DNA reads as TGCGCCAGCAGCTTGGACACGTCTAGCACAGATACGCAGTATTTT. Its translation: CASSLDTSSTDTQYF. Variable domain in full (rest from reference TRBV5-1 and TRBJ2-3): KAGVTQTPRYLIKTRGQQVTLSCSPISGHRSVSWYQQTPGQGLQFLFEYFSETQRNKGNFPGRFSGRQFSNSRSEMNVSTLELGDSALYLCASSLDTSSTDTQYFGPGTRLTVL.

The chain has TRBV2 and TRBJ2-3, with TRBD1 identical over 9 bases. This CDR3 comprises 13 residues. The V segment lost 8 bases and the J segment 4 bases; nucleotides outside the gene matches: 4. Germline loops: CDR1 SNHLY, CDR2 FYNNEI. CDR3 sequence reads: CASHRGQADTQYF. As DNA, the CDR3 is TGTGCCAGCCACAGGGGGCAGGCAGATACGCAGTATTTT. The full variable domain, rest sourced from reference TRBV2 and TRBJ2-3, is EPEVTQTPSHQVTQMGQEVILRCVPISNHLYFYWYRQILGQKVEFLVSFYNNEISEKSEIFDDQFSVERPDGSNFTLKIRSTKLEDSAMYFCASHRGQADTQYFGPGTRLTVL.

J is TRBJ1-2 and V is TRBV28, with D possibly being TRBD1 (6 bases). V dropped 4 bases and J dropped 8 bases, with 17 bases sitting between them. CDR1 is MDHEN, CDR2 SYDVKM, per germline. There are 14 residues in the CDR3. In DNA, the CDR3 is TGTGCCAGCAGTTGGCAGGGGCCACCCTACGGCTACACCTTC. Residues: CASSWQGPPYGYTF.

There are a few counts of this clone. The chain is built from TRBV6-1 and TRBJ1-5, with a weak D call TRBD1 (5 bases). Germline CDR1 and CDR2: MNHNS and SASEGT. CDR3 length: 12 amino acids. DNA of the CDR3: TGTGCAACGGCTCGAGGGGATCAGCCCCAGCATTTT. Protein sequence: CATARGDQPQHF.

This clone was recorded a few times. This sequence joins TRBV5-1 and TRBJ1-6; perhaps TRBD1 as D (5 bases). Trimming left V 0 bases short and J 4 bases short, with 11 bases between. The germline V gene encodes CDR1 SGHRS and CDR2 YFSETQ. This CDR3 contains 16 residues. The CDR3 protein is CASSLVPGSYNSPLHF. The CDR3 coding sequence is TGCGCCAGCAGCTTGGTTCCAGGGTCGTATAATTCACCCCTCCACTTT.

The chain couples TRBV19 to TRBJ1-5; D is uncertain. Between the trimmed V and J ends, which lost 1 base and 0 bases, there was a span of 7 bases. Germline V gene lookup returns CDR1 LNHDA and CDR2 SQIVND (reference sequence). The CDR3 is 15 residues long. The CDR3 coding sequence is TGTGCCAGTAGTATAGGAGCCACTAGCAATCAGCCCCAGCATTTT. Its protein product is CASSIGATSNQPQHF.

The chain joins TRBV11-2 to TRBJ2-7; TRBD2 aligns across 12 bases. The CDR3 has 15 amino acids. Germline V gene lookup returns CDR1 SGHAT and CDR2 FQNNGV. V was pared by 5 bases and J by 1 base, with 3 bases of the junction left unmatched. In DNA form, the CDR3 reads TGTGCCAGCAGCCTGACTAGCGGGGGTTCCTACGAGCAGTACTTC. This sequence encodes CASSLTSGGSYEQYF. Complete variable domain (other parts from reference TRBV11-2 and TRBJ2-7): EAGVAQSPRYKIIEKRQSVAFWCNPISGHATLYWYQQILGQGPKLLIQFQNNGVVDDSQLPKDRFSAERLKGVDSTLKIQPAKLEDSAVYLCASSLTSGGSYEQYFGPGTRLTVT.

The rearrangement uses TRBV6-5 and TRBJ1-5; TRBD1 might be the D (5 bases). The V gene lost 8 bases and the J gene lost 7 bases, with 15 bases spanning the gap. This CDR3 contains 13 residues. Germline V gene sequence: CDR1 MNHEY, CDR2 SVGAGI. CDR3 region: CASWTGARQPQHF. Written as DNA, the CDR3 is TGTGCCAGCTGGACTGGGGCGAGGCAGCCCCAGCATTTT.

This clone was detected only a few times. The rearrangement links TRBV7-2 to TRBJ1-5; possibly TRBD1 for D (6 bases). The CDR3 length is 13 residues. Trimming took off 4 bases at V and 10 bases at J, with 14 bases between the two ends. Germline-derived CDR1 and CDR2 are SGHTA and FQGNSA. The CDR3 loop reads CASSSQGLGPQHF. The CDR3 DNA follows: TGTGCCAGCAGCTCCCAGGGGTTGGGACCCCAGCATTTT.

This clone has just one count. The chain employs TRBV6-5 and TRBJ1-2, with D perhaps matching TRBD1 (5 bases). Germline CDR1 reads MNHEY; CDR2 reads SVGAGI. V lost 5 bases and J lost 7, with 14 bases in between. The CDR3 spans 13 residues. The CDR3 reads CASSLTRGSGYTF. The CDR3 DNA reads as TGTGCCAGCAGTCTGACGAGGGGTTCTGGCTACACCTTC.

The chain is built from TRBV19 and TRBJ1-1; D ambiguous. In germline, CDR1 is LNHDA, CDR2 SQIVND (reference sequence). The germline V and J ends were trimmed by 4 bases and 3 bases, with 18 bases remaining between them. The CDR3 has 16 amino acids. CDR3 region: CASSTLRSVRDTEAFF. DNA of the CDR3: TGTGCCAGTAGTACCCTCAGGTCAGTTCGGGACACTGAAGCTTTCTTT.

The chain employs TRBV4-1 and TRBJ2-7, with 9 bases aligning to TRBD1. Germline-derived CDR1 and CDR2 are MGHRA and YSYEKL. V gave up 2 bases and J gave up 2 bases; unmatched junction bases: 13. The CDR3 length is 18 residues. CDR3 protein: CASSQTFRDRDWTYEQYV. DNA of the CDR3: TGCGCCAGCAGCCAAACTTTCCGGGACAGGGATTGGACCTACGAGCAGTACGTC.

The V and J genes are TRBV5-4 and TRBJ2-6, with 11 bases lining up with TRBD2. The CDR3 consists of 19 residues. Per the germline V gene, CDR1 is SGHNT and CDR2 is YYREEE (reference sequence). V was pared by 4 bases and J by 1 base, with 10 bases of the junction left unmatched. CDR3 DNA sequence: TGTGCCAGCAGCCCGGAGACTAGCGGGGATCATTCTGGGGCCAACGTCCTGACTTTC. Amino acids: CASSPETSGDHSGANVLTF.

Comment on this clone: The identical CDR3 is also encoded by other nucleotide sequences in the sample. This chain connects TRBV3-1 (or the pseudogene TRBV3-2) to TRBJ1-4; D call uncertain. With 1 base removed from V and 5 bases from J, the gap between germline ends came to 11 bases. CDR3 length equals 15 residues. Germline V gene data show CDR1 as LGHDT and CDR2 as YNNKEL (reference sequence). The CDR3 nucleotides are TGTGCCAGCAGCCAAGGTACGTCGGCGAATGAAAAACTGTTTTTT. Translated, it gives CASSQGTSANEKLFF.

This chain's CDR3 is CASSLAGRGGNTIYF. The CDR3 nucleotides are TGCGCCAGCAGCTTGGCGGGCAGGGGCGGAAACACCATATATTTT. The V gene is TRBV5-1, the J gene TRBJ1-3, with D possibly matching TRBD1 (6 bases). Trimming stripped 0 bases from V and 4 bases from J, with 11 bases between. The CDR3 has 15 residues. The germline CDR1 and CDR2 sequences are SGHRS and YFSETQ.

The rearrangement uses TRBV7-2 and TRBJ1-6; D is perhaps TRBD1 (6 bases). V gave up 5 bases and J gave up 7 bases, with 12 bases separating them. The CDR3 has 14 residues. Looked up from germline, CDR1 is SGHTA and CDR2 is FQGNSA. CDR3 in amino acids: CASSVQGPNSPLHF. In DNA, the CDR3 is TGTGCCAGCAGCGTACAGGGTCCCAATTCACCCCTCCACTTT.

The chain employs TRBV28 and TRBJ1-3; D perhaps matches TRBD1 (5 bases). Germline V gene data show CDR1 as MDHEN and CDR2 as SYDVKM. The V gene lost 7 bases and the J gene lost 4 bases, with 17 bases spanning the gap. The length of the CDR3 is 15 residues. This CDR3 reads CASIQGGSWGNTIYF. The CDR3 DNA reads as TGTGCCAGCATTCAGGGCGGCTCGTGGGGAAACACCATATATTTT.

The genes are TRBV2 and TRBJ2-2, with 9 bases lining up with TRBD1. The V segment lost 7 bases and the J segment 4 bases; nucleotides outside the gene matches: 7. Germline lookup yields CDR1 SNHLY and CDR2 FYNNEI. This CDR3 region has 15 residues. The CDR3 protein is CASTRATGGTGELFF. The CDR3 DNA sequence: TGTGCCAGCACGCGCGCGACAGGGGGCACCGGGGAGCTGTTTTTT.

This rearrangement joins TRBV6-5 to TRBJ2-1; possibly TRBD2 for D (6 bases). The CDR3 consists of 14 residues. The germline V gene has CDR1 MNHEY and CDR2 SVGAGI. V dropped 7 bases and J dropped 9 bases, with 19 bases sitting between them. The CDR3 sequence is CASTLYRDSSEQFF. The DNA for the CDR3 is TGTGCCAGCACCTTATACCGGGACTCCAGTGAGCAGTTCTTC.